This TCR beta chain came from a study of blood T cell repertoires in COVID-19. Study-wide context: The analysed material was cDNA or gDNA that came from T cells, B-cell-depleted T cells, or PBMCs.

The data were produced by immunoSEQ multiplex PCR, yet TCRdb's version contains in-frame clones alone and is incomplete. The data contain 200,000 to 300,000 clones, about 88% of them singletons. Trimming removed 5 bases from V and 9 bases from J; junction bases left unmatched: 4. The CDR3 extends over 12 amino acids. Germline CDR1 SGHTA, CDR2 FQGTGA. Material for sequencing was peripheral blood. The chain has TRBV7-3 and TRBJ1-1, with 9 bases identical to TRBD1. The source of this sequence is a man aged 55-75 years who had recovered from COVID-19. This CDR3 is CASSMTGGKAFF. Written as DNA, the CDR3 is TGTGCCAGCAGCATGACAGGGGGGAAAGCTTTCTTT.